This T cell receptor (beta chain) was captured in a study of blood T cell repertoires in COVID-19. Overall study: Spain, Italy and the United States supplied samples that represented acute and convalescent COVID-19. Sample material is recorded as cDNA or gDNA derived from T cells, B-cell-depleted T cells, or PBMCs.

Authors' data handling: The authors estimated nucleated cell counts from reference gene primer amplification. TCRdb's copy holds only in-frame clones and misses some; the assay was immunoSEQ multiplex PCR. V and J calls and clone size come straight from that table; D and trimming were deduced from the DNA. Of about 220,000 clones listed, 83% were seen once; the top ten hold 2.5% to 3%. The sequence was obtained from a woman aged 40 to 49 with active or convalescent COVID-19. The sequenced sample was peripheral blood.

CDR3 coding DNA: TGTGCCAGCAGCGGAGCGCAGCGGGGGAAAGAGACCCAGTACTTC. Translating it yields CASSGAQRGKETQYF. This rearrangement joins TRBV7-9 to TRBJ2-5, with 8 bases aligning to TRBD2. This CDR3 has 15 residues. V lost 5 bases, J lost 3 bases, and 8 bases stayed unmatched. The germline CDR1 and CDR2 sequences are SEHNR and FQNEAQ (reference sequence).